This is a list of T cell receptor beta chains from one sample in a study of T cells in tuberculosis. Here immunoSEQ multiplex PCR was the method, and the copy in TCRdb shows in-frame clones only, minus some. This table has 30,000 to 40,000 clones, about 89% appearing once. Material: PBMCs. All receptors come from a donor aged 5 to 30 with latent tuberculosis or without tuberculosis infection. CDR3s include the opening cysteine and the closing phenylalanine or tryptophan. A D gene is named only where the DNA matches it firmly. Where a row states a size, it is once, few, many or the class of an expanded clone; other rows omit it.

abundance: -; j_gene: TRBJ1-5; v_gene: TRBV6-5; d_gene: -; CDR3aa: CASSLDNTQPQHF; CDR3nt: TGTGCCAGCAGCCTCGACAACACTCAGCCCCAGCATTTT
abundance: -; j_gene: TRBJ2-7; v_gene: TRBV5-1; d_gene: -; CDR3aa: CASSYDSFSSYEQYF; CDR3nt: TGCGCCAGCAGCTATGACAGCTTCAGCTCCTACGAGCAGTACTTC
abundance: -; j_gene: TRBJ2-7; v_gene: TRBV27; d_gene: -; CDR3aa: CASSFGAGIRYEQYF; CDR3nt: TGTGCCAGCAGTTTCGGTGCGGGGATTCGGTACGAGCAGTACTTC
abundance: -; j_gene: TRBJ2-1; v_gene: TRBV28; d_gene: -; CDR3aa: CASREQVPRSYNEQFF; CDR3nt: TGTGCCAGCAGGGAACAGGTTCCTCGATCCTACAATGAGCAGTTCTTC
abundance: -; j_gene: TRBJ1-2; v_gene: TRBV6-1; d_gene: -; CDR3aa: CASSEMEQTLGYTF; CDR3nt: TGTGCCAGCAGTGAAATGGAACAGACCCTTGGCTACACCTTC
abundance: -; j_gene: TRBJ2-7; v_gene: TRBV6-5; d_gene: TRBD2; CDR3aa: CASSPPLAGANEQYF; CDR3nt: TGTGCCAGCAGTCCGCCCTTAGCGGGAGCGAACGAGCAGTACTTC
abundance: -; j_gene: TRBJ2-5; v_gene: TRBV5-5; d_gene: TRBD1; CDR3aa: CASSRVGGQGETQYF; CDR3nt: TGTGCCAGCAGCAGGGTAGGGGGCCAGGGGGAGACCCAGTACTTC
abundance: -; j_gene: TRBJ2-2; v_gene: TRBV6-6; d_gene: -; CDR3aa: CASISQRNTGELFF; CDR3nt: TGTGCCAGCATTTCGCAGCGGAACACCGGGGAGCTGTTTTTT
abundance: -; j_gene: TRBJ2-6; v_gene: TRBV28; d_gene: -; CDR3aa: CASSSGLSGANVLTF; CDR3nt: TGTGCCAGCAGTTCAGGACTTTCTGGGGCCAACGTCCTGACTTTC
abundance: -; j_gene: TRBJ2-7; v_gene: TRBV5-6; d_gene: TRBD1; CDR3aa: CASSFGTEGRYEQYF; CDR3nt: TGTGCCAGCAGCTTTGGGACAGAGGGGAGATACGAGCAGTACTTC
abundance: -; j_gene: TRBJ1-5; v_gene: TRBV7-9; d_gene: -; CDR3aa: CASSRSQGSNQPQHF; CDR3nt: TGTGCCAGCAGCCGATCCCAGGGAAGCAATCAGCCCCAGCATTTT
abundance: -; j_gene: TRBJ2-2; v_gene: TRBV14; d_gene: -; CDR3aa: CASSQDPVMNTGELFF; CDR3nt: TGTGCCAGCAGCCAAGATCCAGTTATGAACACCGGGGAGCTGTTTTTT
abundance: -; j_gene: TRBJ1-5; v_gene: TRBV19; d_gene: -; CDR3aa: CASGYRDILKPQHF; CDR3nt: TGTGCCAGTGGATACCGAGACATCCTGAAGCCCCAGCATTTT
abundance: -; j_gene: TRBJ1-3; v_gene: TRBV18; d_gene: -; CDR3aa: CASSPSTEGNTIYF; CDR3nt: TGTGCCAGCTCACCGTCCACGGAGGGAAACACCATATATTTT
abundance: -; j_gene: TRBJ2-3; v_gene: TRBV10-3; d_gene: TRBD2; CDR3aa: CAIRGRRAGVDTQYF; CDR3nt: TGTGCCATCAGAGGAAGGCGGGCGGGGGTGGATACGCAGTATTTT
abundance: -; j_gene: TRBJ1-5; v_gene: TRBV5-1; d_gene: TRBD1; CDR3aa: CASSLGQGPNQPQHF; CDR3nt: TGCGCCAGCAGCTTGGGACAGGGGCCAAATCAGCCCCAGCATTTT
abundance: -; j_gene: TRBJ1-4; v_gene: TRBV5-1; d_gene: TRBD1; CDR3aa: CASSLGDRVDEKLFF; CDR3nt: TGCGCCAGCAGCTTGGGGGACAGGGTGGATGAAAAACTGTTTTTT
abundance: -; j_gene: TRBJ1-2; v_gene: TRBV11-2; d_gene: -; CDR3aa: CASSPIKTNGGNYGYTF; CDR3nt: TGTGCCAGCAGCCCAATCAAAACGAACGGGGGTAACTATGGCTACACCTTC
abundance: once; j_gene: TRBJ2-1; v_gene: TRBV4-3; d_gene: -; CDR3aa: CASSQGVSSRNEQFF; CDR3nt: TGCGCCAGCAGCCAAGGAGTATCCTCTCGCAATGAGCAGTTCTTC
abundance: -; j_gene: TRBJ2-2; v_gene: TRBV5-1; d_gene: -; CDR3aa: CASSLGASGELFF; CDR3nt: TGCGCCAGCAGCTTGGGAGCCTCCGGGGAGCTGTTTTTT
abundance: -; j_gene: TRBJ2-7; v_gene: TRBV5-1; d_gene: -; CDR3aa: CASSLGRDTPKHF; CDR3nt: TGCGCCAGCAGCTTGGGAAGGGACACGCCTAAGCACTTC
abundance: -; j_gene: TRBJ2-5; v_gene: TRBV7-2; d_gene: TRBD2; CDR3aa: CASSLVRASGRIQETQYF; CDR3nt: TGTGCCAGCAGCTTGGTTCGTGCTAGCGGGCGGATCCAAGAGACCCAGTACTTC
abundance: once; j_gene: TRBJ2-1; v_gene: TRBV9; d_gene: -; CDR3aa: CASRGGPGRPYNEQFF; CDR3nt: TGTGCCAGCAGGGGGGGACCAGGTAGGCCCTACAATGAGCAGTTCTTC
abundance: -; j_gene: TRBJ1-5; v_gene: TRBV7-8; d_gene: TRBD1; CDR3aa: CASSYLRGQGLYSNQPQHF; CDR3nt: TGTGCCAGCAGCTACCTTCGAGGACAGGGCCTATATAGCAATCAGCCCCAGCATTTT
abundance: once; j_gene: TRBJ2-1; v_gene: TRBV5-8; d_gene: TRBD1; CDR3aa: CASATGTGGLEQFF; CDR3nt: TGTGCCAGTGCTACCGGGACAGGGGGACTTGAGCAGTTCTTC
abundance: -; j_gene: TRBJ1-5; v_gene: TRBV19; d_gene: -; CDR3aa: CASSMKGQGEQPQHF; CDR3nt: TGTGCCAGTAGTATGAAGGGACAAGGAGAACAGCCCCAGCATTTT
abundance: once; j_gene: TRBJ2-2; v_gene: TRBV4-1; d_gene: -; CDR3aa: CASSQPITGDANTGELFF; CDR3nt: TGCGCCAGCAGCCAACCAATTACAGGCGACGCGAACACCGGGGAGCTGTTTTTT
abundance: -; j_gene: TRBJ2-4; v_gene: TRBV28; d_gene: TRBD1; CDR3aa: CASSSPWTGRTNIQYF; CDR3nt: TGTGCCAGCAGTTCCCCCTGGACAGGGAGGACGAACATTCAGTACTTC
abundance: once; j_gene: TRBJ2-2; v_gene: TRBV19; d_gene: TRBD2; CDR3aa: CASTSGRERNTGELFF; CDR3nt: TGTGCCAGTACAAGCGGGAGGGAGCGGAACACCGGGGAGCTGTTTTTT
abundance: once; j_gene: TRBJ2-7; v_gene: TRBV6-5; d_gene: TRBD1; CDR3aa: CASRWGQGPYEQYF; CDR3nt: TGTGCCAGCAGATGGGGACAGGGGCCCTACGAGCAGTACTTC
abundance: once; j_gene: TRBJ2-3; v_gene: TRBV5-8; d_gene: TRBD2; CDR3aa: CASSLVRGADTQYF; CDR3nt: TGTGCCAGCAGCTTGGTGCGGGGGGCAGATACGCAGTATTTT
abundance: -; j_gene: TRBJ2-2; v_gene: TRBV21-1; d_gene: -; CDR3aa: CASIPPHGELFF; CDR3nt: TGTGCCAGCATCCCCCCCCACGGGGAGCTGTTTTTT
abundance: -; j_gene: TRBJ2-1; v_gene: TRBV7-8; d_gene: -; CDR3aa: CASSLSRRGNEQFF; CDR3nt: TGTGCCAGCAGCTTAAGTCGGCGGGGCAATGAGCAGTTCTTC
abundance: -; j_gene: TRBJ1-4; v_gene: TRBV4-1; d_gene: TRBD1; CDR3aa: CASQGASGEKLFF; CDR3nt: TGCGCCAGTCAGGGGGCGAGTGGTGAAAAACTGTTTTTT
abundance: -; j_gene: TRBJ1-5; v_gene: TRBV7-2; d_gene: TRBD1; CDR3aa: CASSPREQGAKHF; CDR3nt: TGTGCCAGCAGCCCACGGGAACAGGGGGCCAAGCATTTT
abundance: -; j_gene: TRBJ2-1; v_gene: TRBV19; d_gene: -; CDR3aa: CASSITSYNEQFF; CDR3nt: TGTGCCAGTAGTATAACCAGCTACAATGAGCAGTTCTTC
abundance: -; j_gene: TRBJ2-5; v_gene: TRBV7-8; d_gene: TRBD1; CDR3aa: CASSYLINLDRGQETQYF; CDR3nt: TGTGCCAGCAGCTACCTAATCAATTTGGACAGGGGGCAAGAGACCCAGTACTTC
abundance: -; j_gene: TRBJ2-3; v_gene: TRBV19; d_gene: TRBD2; CDR3aa: CASSLRLAGQTDTQYF; CDR3nt: TGTGCCAGTAGTCTTCGACTAGCGGGGCAAACAGATACGCAGTATTTT
abundance: -; j_gene: TRBJ2-5; v_gene: TRBV14; d_gene: TRBD1; CDR3aa: CASSQGRGRETQYF; CDR3nt: TGTGCCAGCAGCCAAGGCAGGGGGCGGGAGACCCAGTACTTC
abundance: -; j_gene: TRBJ1-1; v_gene: TRBV9; d_gene: -; CDR3aa: CASSVGQTNTEAFF; CDR3nt: TGTGCCAGCAGCGTAGGACAGACGAACACTGAAGCTTTCTTT
abundance: once; j_gene: TRBJ2-5; v_gene: TRBV5-4; d_gene: TRBD2; CDR3aa: CASSLGGTREETQYF; CDR3nt: TGTGCCAGCAGCTTGGGGGGGACTAGAGAAGAGACCCAGTACTTC
abundance: -; j_gene: TRBJ2-5; v_gene: TRBV9; d_gene: TRBD1; CDR3aa: CASSLRTGQETQYF; CDR3nt: TGTGCCAGCAGCTTACGGACAGGTCAAGAGACCCAGTACTTC